This passage covers 18 T cell receptor beta chains from one sample sequenced in a study of lymphopenia after photon versus proton radiotherapy (dated by TCRdb to the late 2010s). Libraries were constructed by the immunoSEQ multiplex PCR assay. The immuneACCESS repertoire file appears here via TCRdb, limited to in-frame rearrangements. These files lack a portion of the clones; in checked studies, under half of the deficit traces to unresolved V genes, and the cause of the others is not known. Across this sample there are 15,000 to 20,000 clones, with around 85% seen only once. The biggest ten clones account for roughly 55% of the sample. Sequenced material: peripheral blood, taken from a patient treated with proton-based radiotherapy. The receptors come from a woman in her sixties or seventies with cholangiocarcinoma. Some clones in this sample may be carry-over from other donors' samples.

The table lists this clone with a few counts. V usage is TRBV20-1 and J usage is TRBJ2-5; D call uncertain. Trimming cost V 4 bases and J 3 bases, with 6 bases left between them. CDR1 and CDR2 from the germline V gene are DFQATT and SNEGSKA (reference sequence). This CDR3 is built from 11 residues. CDR3 region: CSAKWEETQYF. The CDR3 coding sequence is TGCAGTGCTAAGTGGGAAGAGACCCAGTACTTC.

V gene TRBV11-3 combines with J gene TRBJ2-7; tentatively, D is TRBD1 (6 bases). Trimming shortened V by 5 bases and J by 1 base, and 15 bases separated the two germline ends. CDR1 and CDR2 from the germline V gene are SGHNT and YENEEA. CDR3 length equals 15 residues. The CDR3 protein is CASSQNRDTSYEQYF. In DNA, the CDR3 is TGTGCCAGCAGCCAAAACCGGGACACTTCCTACGAGCAGTACTTC. Variable domain in full (rest from reference TRBV11-3 and TRBJ2-7): EAGVVQSPRYKIIEKKQPVAFWCNPISGHNTLYWYLQNLGQGPELLIRYENEEAVDDSQLPKDRFSAERLKGVDSTLKIQPAELGDSAVYLCASSQNRDTSYEQYFGPGTRLTVT.

This chain links TRBV9 with TRBJ2-1; 9 positions match TRBD2. The CDR3 runs to 18 residues. Looked up from germline, CDR1 is SGDLS and CDR2 is YYNGEE. Germline trimming cut 0 bases from V and 1 base from J; bases unmatched to any gene: 8. DNA for the CDR3: TGTGCCAGCAGCGTAGGACTAGCGGAACGGAATTCCTACAATGAGCAGTTCTTC. It specifies CASSVGLAERNSYNEQFF.

The V gene is TRBV15, the J gene TRBJ2-7; 7 bases are a match to TRBD1. This CDR3 has 17 residues. CDR1 LNHNV and CDR2 YYDKDF come from the germline V gene (reference sequence). After removal of 1 base from V and 0 bases from J, the junction contained 9 bases not matched to a gene. The DNA for the CDR3 is TGTGCCACCAGCAGAGCCCTAACAGGGGCGGCCTCCTACGAGCAGTACTTC. As protein: CATSRALTGAASYEQYF.

V usage is TRBV7-2 and J usage is TRBJ2-3, with unresolved D. This CDR3 has 15 amino acids. Germline V CDR1 and CDR2: SGHTA, FQGNSA. V was shortened by 0 bases and J by 0 bases, with 7 bases between the two germline ends. Here the CDR3 DNA reads TGTGCCAGCAGCTTAGCCACCCAAAGCACAGATACGCAGTATTTT. Protein: CASSLATQSTDTQYF.

The genes are TRBV6-1 and TRBJ2-7; D gene uncertain. Trimming stripped 6 bases from V and 3 bases from J, with 12 bases between. The CDR3 spans 13 residues. The germline CDR1 and CDR2 sequences are MNHNS and SASEGT. The CDR3 DNA is TGTGCCAGCAGAACCAGGAGACTCTACGAGCAGTACTTC. Encoded protein: CASRTRRLYEQYF.

The chain couples TRBV7-9 to TRBJ2-7, with 13 bases that match TRBD2. Germline CDR1 reads SEHNR; CDR2 reads FQNEAQ (reference sequence). This CDR3 has 17 residues. After removal of 1 base from V and 0 bases from J, the junction contained 3 bases not matched to a gene. The DNA of the CDR3 is TGTGCCAGCAGCTTAGGGACTAGCGGGGGTACCTCCTACGAGCAGTACTTC. It specifies CASSLGTSGGTSYEQYF.

CDR3 residues: CASSSRFRTQYF. The CDR3 nucleotides are TGTGCCAGCAGTTCGCGGTTCAGGACCCAGTACTTC. The chain couples TRBV6-5 to TRBJ2-5; D unclear. Germline V gene data show CDR1 as MNHEY and CDR2 as SVGAGI. There are 12 residues in the CDR3. Trimming stripped 4 bases from V and 7 bases from J, with 10 bases between.

This chain joins TRBV9 and TRBJ2-7, with 7 bases lining up with TRBD1. CDR3 length: 13 residues. V gave up 2 bases and J gave up 5 bases; unmatched junction bases: 4. Germline values: CDR1 SGDLS, CDR2 YYNGEE. The CDR3 sequence is CASSVGQSNEQYF. The CDR3 DNA reads TGTGCCAGCAGCGTGGGACAGAGTAACGAGCAGTACTTC.

A word on this clone: The same CDR3 is also encoded by other DNA sequences in this sample. The chain carries TRBV2 and TRBJ1-5; maybe TRBD1 (5 bases). The CDR3 length is 13 residues. The germline V gene has CDR1 SNHLY and CDR2 FYNNEI. Trimming left V 6 bases short and J 3 bases short, with 9 bases between. CDR3 residues: CASRGLSNQPQHF. The DNA for the CDR3 is TGTGCCAGCAGGGGGCTTTCCAATCAGCCCCAGCATTTT.

By sample fraction, this clone is hyperexpanded. The V gene is TRBV29-1, the J gene TRBJ1-6; 10 bases map to TRBD1. Per germline, CDR1 SQVTM and CDR2 ANQGSEA. The CDR3 is 14 amino acids. With 3 bases clipped from V and 8 bases from J, the junction kept 4 bases outside the gene matches. The CDR3 nucleotides are TGCAGCGTTGATAGACAGGGGGCTGATTCACCCCTCCACTTT. Translation: CSVDRQGADSPLHF.

V gene TRBV4-2 combines with J gene TRBJ2-1; 8 nucleotides match TRBD2. V gave up 0 bases and J gave up 9 bases; unmatched junction bases: 13. Germline V gene lookup returns CDR1 LGHNA and CDR2 YNFKEQ. The length of the CDR3 is 17 residues. As DNA, the CDR3 is TGTGCCAGCAGCCAAGATTGGGGACTAGATTCCCCTGGTGAGCAGTTCTTC. Translating it yields CASSQDWGLDSPGEQFF.

This sequence joins TRBV7-9 and TRBJ2-7; 7 bases line up with TRBD2. V was clipped by 3 bases and J by 6 bases; unmatched bases: 5. The CDR3 is 13 residues long. Germline V lookup: CDR1 SEHNR, CDR2 FQNEAQ (reference sequence). CDR3 protein: CASSFDAGVEQYF. In nucleotides, the CDR3 is TGTGCCAGCAGCTTTGATGCGGGGGTCGAGCAGTACTTC.

The chain is built from TRBV6-5 and TRBJ1-2, with D tentatively TRBD1 (5 bases). Deletions cut 6 bases from V and 7 bases from J, with 15 bases between. Germline CDR1 reads MNHEY; CDR2 reads SVGAGI. The CDR3 runs 13 residues. The DNA for the CDR3 is TGTGCCAGCAGAGAAGGGGACTACCTTGGCTACACCTTC. This sequence encodes CASREGDYLGYTF.

This clone is medium-sized within its sample. The J gene is TRBJ2-7, the V gene TRBV2; 8 nucleotides align to TRBD1. The CDR3 spans 15 residues. Germline trimming cut 2 bases from V and 5 bases from J; bases unmatched to any gene: 8. The V gene's germline CDR1 is SNHLY and CDR2 FYNNEI. The CDR3, as DNA: TGTGCCAGCAGTGAACAAGGACAGGGTGCCGACGAGCAGTACTTC. Encoded protein: CASSEQGQGADEQYF.

The chain employs TRBV4-2 and TRBJ2-3, with D possibly TRBD2 on 5 matching bases. The V gene lost 4 bases and the J gene lost 3 bases, with 23 bases spanning the gap. The germline V gene encodes CDR1 LGHNA and CDR2 YNFKEQ. The CDR3 sequence is 18 residues long. CDR3 sequence: CASSLLPRSTKGTDTQYF. The CDR3, as DNA: TGTGCCAGCAGCCTACTACCGAGGTCGACTAAAGGAACAGATACGCAGTATTTT.

The V and J genes are TRBV28 and TRBJ2-5, with D possibly being TRBD1 or TRBD2 (5 bases each). This CDR3 is 15 amino acids long. Per germline, CDR1 MDHEN and CDR2 SYDVKM. The V gene lost 6 bases and the J gene lost 2 bases, with 16 bases spanning the gap. CDR3 in amino acids: CASRRRGGRQETQYF. CDR3 bases: TGTGCCAGCAGGCGACGGGGCGGTAGGCAAGAGACCCAGTACTTC.

This clone was recorded once. The chain recombines TRBV19 with TRBJ2-4; D unresolved. CDR3 size: 15 residues. V lost 3 bases and J lost 2, with 11 bases in between. Germline loops: CDR1 LNHDA, CDR2 SQIVND (reference sequence). CDR3 coding DNA: TGTGCCAGTAGTATCCGGACGGAGACCAAAAACATTCAGTACTTC. Protein sequence: CASSIRTETKNIQYF.